These 22 T cell receptor beta chains originate from one sample sequenced in a study of control samples from healthy donors and cancer patients. Using immunoSEQ multiplex PCR, the repertoire was profiled, and TCRdb retains in-frame clones only, with some absent. This table has 180,000 or so clones, 91% appearing once. The sample comprised blood. The receptor set was obtained from a woman younger than 45 in good health.

This chain links TRBV7-9 with TRBJ1-1; weak D call: TRBD1 (6 bases). CDR1 and CDR2 (germline): SEHNR, FQNEAQ (reference sequence). Trimming took 5 bases from V and 8 from J, leaving 9 bases between them. The CDR3 totals 11 residues. Here the CDR3 DNA reads TGTGCCAGCAGCACAGGGTACGAAGCTTTCTTT. It yields the protein CASSTGYEAFF.

The chain combines TRBV5-6 with TRBJ1-4, with TRBD1 as a possible D gene (5 bases). The CDR3 loop spans 15 amino acids. CDR1 and CDR2 from the germline V gene are SGHDT and YYEEEE. V was pared by 3 bases and J by 8 bases, with 17 bases between. CDR3 amino acids: CASSWGLGVQEKLFF. DNA of the CDR3: TGTGCCAGCAGCTGGGGGTTAGGGGTACAGGAAAAACTGTTTTTT.

Note on this clone: The sample holds other DNA sequences that translate to the same CDR3. The chain recombines TRBV20-1 with TRBJ2-7; D uncertain. The length of the CDR3 is 11 residues. CDR1 and CDR2 (germline): DFQATT, SNEGSKA (reference sequence). V shed 2 bases and J shed 5 bases, with 7 bases lying between them. This CDR3 reads CSARRSNEQYF. In nucleotides, the CDR3 is TGCAGTGCTAGACGATCGAACGAGCAGTACTTC.

The V and J genes are TRBV15 and TRBJ1-4; D gene unclear. Germline-derived CDR1 and CDR2 are LNHNV and YYDKDF (reference sequence). The ends were cut back, 1 base at V and 0 bases at J, with 6 bases in the middle. The CDR3 is 15 residues long. The CDR3 DNA is TGTGCCACCAGCAGAGTGACCGCAACTAATGAAAAACTGTTTTTT. Residues: CATSRVTATNEKLFF.

This sequence joins TRBV3-1 (or the pseudogene TRBV3-2) and TRBJ2-1; 7 bases match TRBD1. The V segment lost 4 bases and the J segment 3 bases; nucleotides outside the gene matches: 0. The germline V gene has CDR1 LGHDT and CDR2 YNNKEL (reference sequence). The CDR3 is 13 amino acids. The CDR3 reads CASSRDSYNEQFF. The DNA of the CDR3 is TGTGCCAGCAGCCGGGACAGCTACAATGAGCAGTTCTTC.

The J gene is TRBJ2-7, the V gene TRBV11-2; D is perhaps TRBD1 (6 bases). The CDR3 has 14 residues. V was shortened by 1 base and J by 2 bases, with 9 bases between the two germline ends. Germline lookup yields CDR1 SGHAT and CDR2 FQNNGV. Written as DNA, the CDR3 is TGTGCCAGCAGCTTAGGGCCAGGGGCCTACGAGCAGTACTTC. Its translation: CASSLGPGAYEQYF.

A word on this clone: Other DNA variants within this sample encode the same CDR3. This sequence joins TRBV29-1 and TRBJ1-5; maybe TRBD1 (5 bases). Trimming took off 6 bases at V and 4 bases at J, with 10 bases between the two ends. CDR3 length: 12 residues. In germline, CDR1 is SQVTM, CDR2 ANQGSEA. CDR3 sequence (DNA): TGCAGCGTAAGGGACGGGAATCAGCCCCAGCATTTT. Translating it yields CSVRDGNQPQHF.

In DNA form, the CDR3 reads TGTGCCAGCAGTGATTCGGACAGGGGATGGGAGCAGTACTTC. The encoded protein is CASSDSDRGWEQYF. This chain links TRBV25-1 with TRBJ2-7; 9 bases are a match to TRBD1. Per the germline V gene, CDR1 is MGHDK and CDR2 is SYGVNS. Trimming cost V 3 bases and J 7 bases; bases outside gene matches: 7. This CDR3 spans 14 amino acids.

This chain joins TRBV28 and TRBJ2-7; 12 nucleotides align to TRBD2. The CDR3 runs to 15 residues. Germline V gene data show CDR1 as MDHEN and CDR2 as SYDVKM. V dropped 2 bases and J dropped 3; count of bases not matched to a gene: 2. The CDR3 region is CASSLLAGGGYEQYF. The CDR3 DNA sequence: TGTGCCAGCAGTTTACTAGCGGGAGGGGGCTACGAGCAGTACTTC.

The rearrangement joins TRBV14 to TRBJ2-7; 8 nucleotides match TRBD1. The CDR3 loop spans 16 amino acids. Germline V gene data show CDR1 as SGHDN and CDR2 as FVKESK. J was trimmed by 3 bases and V by 1 base; bases with no gene match: 8. In nucleotides, the CDR3 is TGTGCCAGCAGCCAAGGGGCCGGGACAGGTTTCTACGAGCAGTACTTC. This translates into CASSQGAGTGFYEQYF.

The chain carries TRBV7-9 and TRBJ2-1, with 11 positions matching TRBD2. The CDR3 contains 18 residues. V lost 2 bases, J lost 4 bases, and 10 bases stayed unmatched. CDR1 and CDR2 from the germline V gene are SEHNR and FQNEAQ (reference sequence). CDR3 bases: TGTGCCAGCAGCTTATCTTCCCGACTAGCGGGGATATACAATGAGCAGTTCTTC. Protein sequence: CASSLSSRLAGIYNEQFF.

The CDR3 bases are TGTGCCAGCAGCACATGGACTAGCGGGAGGGGCGCCGGGGAGCTGTTTTTT. This translates into CASSTWTSGRGAGELFF. V usage is TRBV9 and J usage is TRBJ2-2; the match to TRBD2 covers 15 bases. After removal of 4 bases from V and 6 bases from J, the junction contained 7 bases not matched to a gene. The CDR3 is made up of 17 amino acids. Germline values: CDR1 SGDLS, CDR2 YYNGEE.

The chain recombines TRBV3-1 (or the pseudogene TRBV3-2) with TRBJ2-7, with 13 bases identical to TRBD2. The germline V gene encodes CDR1 LGHDT and CDR2 YNNKEL (reference sequence). With V trimmed by 1 base and J by 3 bases, 0 bases remained unmatched. The CDR3 extends over 15 amino acids. CDR3 amino acids: CASSQGTSGSYEQYF. CDR3 nucleotides: TGTGCCAGCAGCCAAGGGACTAGCGGGAGCTACGAGCAGTACTTC.

The rearrangement joins TRBV11-2 to TRBJ2-2; D not resolved. Per germline, CDR1 SGHAT and CDR2 FQNNGV. The V end lost 4 bases, the J end lost 3 bases, and 3 bases lay between the germline ends. The CDR3 spans 12 residues. The CDR3 here is CASSSYTGELFF. The CDR3 region has the DNA TGTGCCAGCAGCTCCTACACCGGGGAGCTGTTTTTT.

The J gene is TRBJ1-1, the V gene TRBV7-2; D is possibly TRBD1 (5 bases). CDR1 and CDR2 (germline): SGHTA, FQGNSA. V was trimmed by 1 base and J by 4 bases, leaving 13 bases between them. The CDR3 covers 15 residues. The CDR3 DNA reads TGTGCCAGCAGCTTAGGAAGACCGAGGGGCACTGAAGCTTTCTTT. Translation gives CASSLGRPRGTEAFF.

The V and J genes are TRBV7-9 and TRBJ2-5; the match to TRBD1 covers 7 bases. V gave up 5 bases and J gave up 4 bases; unmatched junction bases: 7. The germline V gene has CDR1 SEHNR and CDR2 FQNEAQ (reference sequence). This CDR3 is 14 amino acids long. Here the CDR3 DNA reads TGTGCCAGCAGCCACCGACAGGGTGGAGAGACCCAGTACTTC. Its protein is CASSHRQGGETQYF.

The chain combines TRBV14 with TRBJ1-1; D perhaps matches TRBD1 (5 bases). Germline V lookup: CDR1 SGHDN, CDR2 FVKESK. The CDR3 consists of 17 residues. Trimming shortened V by 0 bases and J by 1 base, and 15 bases separated the two germline ends. Here the CDR3 DNA reads TGTGCCAGCAGCCAAGAGAGGGGAGGGTCGGGGAACACTGAAGCTTTCTTT. It encodes CASSQERGGSGNTEAFF.

The chain couples TRBV18 to TRBJ2-7; TRBD1 aligns across 11 bases. J was trimmed by 2 bases and V by 3 bases; bases with no gene match: 3. There are 15 residues in the CDR3. Germline V gene lookup returns CDR1 KGHSH and CDR2 LQKENI. CDR3 in amino acids: CASSPGQGVAYEQYF. The CDR3 coding sequence is TGTGCCAGCTCACCGGGACAGGGGGTTGCCTACGAGCAGTACTTC.

This chain uses TRBV15 with TRBJ1-6; perhaps TRBD1 as D (5 bases). V was trimmed by 0 bases and J by 4 bases, leaving 13 bases between them. The CDR3 has 17 amino acids. In germline, CDR1 is LNHNV, CDR2 YYDKDF (reference sequence). CDR3 nucleotide sequence: TGTGCCACCAGCAGAGATCGCGGGGGGGGGTATAATTCACCCCTCCACTTT. Its translation: CATSRDRGGGYNSPLHF.

The chain has TRBV19 and TRBJ1-6; a possible D gene is TRBD1 (5 bases). Per the germline V gene, CDR1 is LNHDA and CDR2 is SQIVND (reference sequence). This CDR3 contains 14 residues. Trimming stripped 1 base from V and 7 bases from J, with 8 bases between. As DNA, the CDR3 is TGTGCCAGTAGTATAGGGGGGAACAATTCACCCCTCCACTTT. Translating gives CASSIGGNNSPLHF.

This chain uses TRBV10-2 with TRBJ1-1; 12 nucleotides agree with TRBD1. V was clipped by 1 base and J by 1 base; unmatched bases: 7. Per the germline V gene, CDR1 is WSHSY and CDR2 is SAAADI. CDR3 length: 18 amino acids. The chain's CDR3 is CASSEWDRGRLSNTEAFF. The DNA of the CDR3 is TGCGCCAGCAGTGAGTGGGACAGGGGGCGGCTCTCGAACACTGAAGCTTTCTTT.

The chain combines TRBV6-5 with TRBJ1-2, with D perhaps TRBD1 (5 bases). CDR1 is MNHEY, CDR2 SVGAGI, per germline. V was shortened by 1 base and J by 7 bases, with 10 bases between the two germline ends. CDR3 length equals 13 residues. The CDR3 region is CASSYFQGLGYTF. For the CDR3, the DNA is TGTGCCAGCAGTTACTTTCAGGGTCTTGGCTACACCTTC.